Presented here are 32 T cell receptor beta chains from one specimen sequenced in a study of blood T cells in healthy people across ages. Using a J-beta primer mix together with a sample-barcoded 5' primer, a second PCR was run for roughly 7 to 12 cycles. MiXCR, run by TCRdb on the 5' RACE reads, gives a single entry per CDR3 protein. Seen here are around 800,000 distinct CDR3 sequences, more than 40% observed once, and the top ten hold about 19%. Source material: blood. The receptors shown here come from a man aged 55 to 69 in good health.

In its sample, this clonotype was seen a few times. The chain joins TRBV5-4 to TRBJ2-5; TRBD2 aligns across 10 bases. V was pared by 2 bases and J by 2 bases, with 6 bases of the junction left unmatched. CDR3 length: 16 residues. CDR1 is SGHNT and CDR2 is YYREEE in the germline V gene (reference sequence). DNA of the CDR3: TGTGCCAGCAGCTTACGATGGACTAGCGGACAAGAGACCCAGTACTTC. Translation gives CASSLRWTSGQETQYF.

The V and J genes are TRBV28 and TRBJ2-3, with D possibly being TRBD2 (6 bases). The V and J ends lost 5 bases and 8 bases respectively, with 11 bases between them. This CDR3 region has 12 residues. Germline CDR1 and CDR2: MDHEN and SYDVKM. The CDR3 loop reads CASSPLGGTQYF. CDR3 nucleotide sequence: TGTGCCAGCAGTCCCCTCGGGGGTACGCAGTATTTT.

This chain uses TRBV7-2 with TRBJ2-1; the match to TRBD1 covers 9 bases. This CDR3 region has 15 residues. Germline V gene sequence: CDR1 SGHTA, CDR2 FQGNSA. V lost 1 base, J lost 6 bases, and 4 bases stayed unmatched. The CDR3, as DNA: TGTGCCAGCAGCTTAGGGGACAGGGCTCTCAATGAGCAGTTCTTC. Translation: CASSLGDRALNEQFF. Filled out from reference TRBV7-2 and TRBJ2-1, the complete variable domain reads GAGVSQSPSNKVTEKGKDVELRCDPISGHTALYWYRQSLGQGLEFLIYFQGNSAPDKSGLPSDRFSAERTGGSVSTLTIQRTQQEDSAVYLCASSLGDRALNEQFFGPGTRLTVL.

The chain carries TRBV6-2 or TRBV6-3 and TRBJ2-2, with D tentatively TRBD2 (5 bases). Germline V gene lookup returns CDR1 MNHEY and CDR2 SVGEGT. Between the trimmed V and J ends, which lost 3 bases and 1 base, there was a span of 6 bases. This CDR3 comprises 14 residues. CDR3 coding DNA: TGTGCCAGCAGTTATCGGGGGAACACCGGGGAGCTGTTTTTT. It encodes CASSYRGNTGELFF.

Note on this clonotype: One junction end disagrees with the germline gene, perhaps due to a read error. The chain carries TRBV12-3 or TRBV12-4 and TRBJ2-3, with D tentatively TRBD1 (6 bases). The CDR3 runs to 13 residues. CDR3 coding DNA: TGTGCCAGCAGTTCCAACATCCGGACAGAGGAGTATTTC. Protein: CASSSNIRTEEYF.

This clonotype was observed many times. The chain recombines TRBV4-1 with TRBJ2-7, with 11 bases matching TRBD2. CDR3 length: 15 residues. CDR1 is MGHRA and CDR2 is YSYEKL in the germline V gene. J was trimmed by 4 bases and V by 5 bases; bases with no gene match: 7. The CDR3 DNA reads TGCGCCAGCAGCGACACCGGGACTAGCGGTTACGAGCAGTACTTC. Translation: CASSDTGTSGYEQYF.

J is TRBJ1-1 and V is TRBV4-3; D not certain. Trimming stripped 0 bases from V and 5 bases from J, with 7 bases between. The CDR3 consists of 13 residues. The germline CDR1 and CDR2 sequences are LGHNA and YSLEER. The CDR3 DNA is TGCGCCAGCAGCCAAGATGTGCAGACTGAAGCTTTCTTT. As protein: CASSQDVQTEAFF.

This clonotype was observed a few times. The chain joins TRBV7-9 to TRBJ2-5, with 10 bases fitting TRBD2. V dropped 11 bases and J dropped 5; count of bases not matched to a gene: 11. There are 14 residues in the CDR3. Germline V gene lookup returns CDR1 SEHNR and CDR2 FQNEAQ (reference sequence). The DNA of the CDR3 is TGTGCCGTCCCACTAGCGGGGCCACAGGAGACCCAGTACTTC. Translated: CAVPLAGPQETQYF.

This clonotype has more than one count but fewer than ten. V is TRBV6-2 or TRBV6-3 and J is TRBJ2-5, with 7 nucleotides matching TRBD1. Germline V gives CDR1 MNHEY, CDR2 SVGEGT. V gave up 4 bases and J gave up 1 base; unmatched junction bases: 3. The CDR3 loop spans 14 amino acids. CDR3 amino acids: CASSSNRGQETQYF. Written as DNA, the CDR3 is TGTGCCAGCAGTTCCAACAGGGGCCAAGAGACCCAGTACTTC.

The chain joins TRBV7-9 to TRBJ2-1, with 7 bases that match TRBD1. V lost 7 bases, J lost 7 bases, and 16 bases stayed unmatched. CDR3 length equals 16 residues. Germline values: CDR1 SEHNR, CDR2 FQNEAQ (reference sequence). The CDR3 DNA sequence: TGTGCCAGCACTCCAACCGAGGGGGCCATTAGAAATGAGCAGTTCTTC. Protein sequence: CASTPTEGAIRNEQFF.

The J gene is TRBJ2-7, the V gene TRBV3-1; perhaps TRBD2 as D (5 bases). The J call may be wrong; the DNA end is better matched by TRBJ2-5. Germline loops: CDR1 LGHDT, CDR2 YNNKEL (reference sequence). The CDR3 runs 15 residues. CDR3 nucleotide sequence: TGTGCCAGCAGCCAGAATCCGTCTGGCGGGGAGACCCAGTACTTC. Translating it yields CASSQNPSGGETQYF.

The chain combines TRBV6-4 with TRBJ2-3; D possibly corresponds to TRBD2 (6 bases). The CDR3 has 14 residues. Germline-derived CDR1 and CDR2 are MRHNA and SNTAGT. Deletions cut 6 bases from V and 4 bases from J, with 14 bases between. DNA for the CDR3: TGTGCCAGCAGCCCGAGGGGCGGGGCAGATACGCAGTATTTT. Amino acid sequence: CASSPRGGADTQYF.

The rearrangement uses TRBV11-3 and TRBJ2-1, with 8 bases that match TRBD2. Germline values: CDR1 SGHNT, CDR2 YENEEA. The J segment lost 3 bases and the V segment lost 1 base, leaving 5 bases of the junction unmatched. The CDR3 length is 16 residues. CDR3 DNA: TGTGCCAGCAGCTTAGCCGCGGGGGGAGTCTACAATGAGCAGTTCTTC. Protein sequence: CASSLAAGGVYNEQFF. Combining the CDR3 with reference TRBV11-3 and TRBJ2-1 gives the whole variable domain EAGVVQSPRYKIIEKKQPVAFWCNPISGHNTLYWYLQNLGQGPELLIRYENEEAVDDSQLPKDRFSAERLKGVDSTLKIQPAELGDSAVYLCASSLAAGGVYNEQFFGPGTRLTVL.

A few counts support this clonotype. The rearrangement uses TRBV9 and TRBJ2-3; TRBD2 matches at 12 bases. The CDR3 runs to 16 residues. Germline V gene data show CDR1 as SGDLS and CDR2 as YYNGEE. J gave up 2 bases and V 4 bases, and 5 bases lay outside the gene matches. The chain's CDR3 is CASSPRLAGDTDTQYF. For the CDR3, the DNA is TGTGCCAGCAGCCCTCGACTAGCGGGGGACACAGATACGCAGTATTTT.

This clonotype has just a few counts. The rearrangement uses TRBV2 and TRBJ1-2; TRBD1 matches at 8 bases. There are 15 residues in the CDR3. Per the germline V gene, CDR1 is SNHLY and CDR2 is FYNNEI. Unmatched junction bases numbered 14, after V lost 6 bases and J lost 8 bases. CDR3 sequence (DNA): TGTGCCAGCAGAGACACCCGGGACAGGCGTACCGGCTACACCTTC. This sequence encodes CASRDTRDRRTGYTF.

CDR3 in amino acids: CASSPPESGGPFSYNEQFF. CDR3 nucleotide sequence: TGTGCCAGCAGCCCGCCGGAGAGCGGGGGGCCCTTCTCCTACAATGAGCAGTTCTTC. V gene TRBV7-9 combines with J gene TRBJ2-1; 9 nucleotides match TRBD2. V dropped 5 bases and J dropped 0; count of bases not matched to a gene: 14. CDR1 is SEHNR, CDR2 FQNEAQ, per germline (reference sequence). The CDR3 has 19 residues.

V is TRBV30 and J is TRBJ2-5, with 11 positions matching TRBD2. Germline V gene data show CDR1 as GTSNPN and CDR2 as SVGIG (reference sequence). The CDR3 runs to 15 residues. Trimming took 0 bases from V and 9 from J; bases not matched to a gene: 9. In DNA form, the CDR3 reads TGTGCCTGGAGTGTCCCGACTAGCGGGACCTCGGCCCAGTACTTC. It yields the protein CAWSVPTSGTSAQYF.

The V gene is TRBV7-9, the J gene TRBJ2-3; D is perhaps TRBD1 (6 bases). This CDR3 spans 16 amino acids. Per the germline V gene, CDR1 is SEHNR and CDR2 is FQNEAQ (reference sequence). Trimming removed 1 base at V and 2 bases at J, with 13 bases between. The CDR3 region has the DNA TGTGCCAGCAGCTTAGGGGTGGGGGCCGACACAGATACGCAGTATTTT. It is translated as CASSLGVGADTDTQYF.

This clonotype is a singleton in its sample. The chain joins TRBV29-1 to TRBJ1-1; weak D call: TRBD1 (6 bases). The ends were cut back, 6 bases at V and 4 bases at J, with 12 bases in the middle. This CDR3 has 12 residues. Germline loops: CDR1 SQVTM, CDR2 ANQGSEA. CDR3 nucleotide sequence: TGCAGCGTACAGGGCCAGGGCACTGAAGCTTTCTTT. Translation: CSVQGQGTEAFF.

This clonotype has only a few counts. The gene calls are TRBV7-2 and TRBJ2-7, with unresolved D. Germline V CDR1 and CDR2: SGHTA, FQGNSA. V was shortened by 0 bases and J by 3 bases, with 9 bases between the two germline ends. This CDR3 is 14 amino acids long. The CDR3 sequence is CASSLAVADYEQYF. CDR3 in DNA: TGTGCCAGCAGCTTAGCGGTGGCAGACTACGAGCAGTACTTC.

This clonotype was seen more than once but under ten times. The V call is TRBV18, the J call TRBJ2-7, with a tentative D call TRBD2 (5 bases). The CDR3 extends over 14 amino acids. CDR1 and CDR2 (germline): KGHSH, LQKENI. Between the trimmed V and J ends, which lost 1 base and 3 bases, there was a span of 10 bases. In DNA form, the CDR3 reads TGTGCCAGCTCACCACGGCCGGGAATCTACGAGCAGTACTTC. Its protein is CASSPRPGIYEQYF. The full variable domain, rest sourced from reference TRBV18 and TRBJ2-7, is NAGVMQNPRHLVRRRGQEARLRCSPMKGHSHVYWYRQLPEEGLKFMVYLQKENIIDESGMPKERFSAEFPKEGPSILRIQQVVRGDSAAYFCASSPRPGIYEQYFGPGTRLTVT.

This clonotype was observed a handful of times. The genes are TRBV20-1 and TRBJ2-1; 14 bases line up with TRBD2. J lost 6 bases, V lost 5 bases, and 9 bases had no gene match. The germline gives CDR1 DFQATT, CDR2 SNEGSKA (reference sequence). The CDR3 length is 16 residues. CDR3 sequence (DNA): TGCAGTGCTCGGGGGACTAGCGGGGGAATCGTCAATGAGCAGTTCTTC. Protein: CSARGTSGGIVNEQFF.

This clonotype was seen only a few times. The V and J genes are TRBV9 and TRBJ2-5; 11 bases are a match to TRBD2. The germline gives CDR1 SGDLS, CDR2 YYNGEE. V lost 2 bases to trimming and J lost 1 base; unmatched junction nucleotides: 4. The CDR3 totals 16 residues. CDR3 residues: CASSVGTSGVQETQYF. The CDR3 nucleotides read TGTGCCAGCAGCGTGGGGACTAGCGGTGTCCAAGAGACCCAGTACTTC.

V and J are TRBV5-1 and TRBJ2-5; D possibly corresponds to TRBD1 (8 bases). This CDR3 has 14 amino acids. V lost 4 bases and J 4 bases, leaving 14 bases between the germline ends. Germline CDR1 reads SGHRS; CDR2 reads YFSETQ. CDR3 sequence reads: CASSLSGTGETQYF. DNA for the CDR3: TGCGCCAGCAGCCTAAGCGGGACAGGAGAGACCCAGTACTTC.

This clonotype has just a few counts. V and J are TRBV2 and TRBJ2-1; no definite D call. Deletions cut 5 bases from V and 12 bases from J, with 17 bases between. The CDR3 contains 13 residues. Germline CDR1 reads SNHLY; CDR2 reads FYNNEI. CDR3 protein: CASSPQPRVRQFF. The CDR3 DNA reads TGTGCCAGCAGTCCCCAACCCCGGGTTAGGCAGTTCTTC. Looking up the rest from reference TRBV2 and TRBJ2-1 gives the full variable domain: EPEVTQTPSHQVTQMGQEVILRCVPISNHLYFYWYRQILGQKVEFLVSFYNNEISEKSEIFDDQFSVERPDGSNFTLKIRSTKLEDSAMYFCASSPQPRVRQFFGPGTRLTVL.

This chain uses TRBV3-1 with TRBJ2-4, with D perhaps matching TRBD2 (5 bases). The tail of the sequence fits TRBJ2-7 better, so the J call may be wrong. Germline V CDR1 and CDR2: LGHDT, YNNKEL (reference sequence). The CDR3 is 14 residues long. The CDR3 DNA reads as TGTGCCAGCAGCCAAGCTAGGACTGGTCTCGAGCAGTACTTC. Encoded protein: CASSQARTGLEQYF.

The chain is built from TRBV6-1 and TRBJ1-2; 8 bases map to TRBD1. Germline V lookup: CDR1 MNHNS, CDR2 SASEGT. Losses at the gene ends were 5 bases for V and 7 bases for J; bases not matched to a gene: 18. The CDR3 extends over 17 amino acids. This chain's CDR3 is CASSPQRGTGRGSGYTF. The CDR3 bases are TGTGCCAGCAGTCCACAACGAGGGACAGGTCGGGGGTCTGGCTACACCTTC.

As for this clonotype: A much bigger clone sits one base away, suggesting this may be a read error. This chain links TRBV6-6 with TRBJ2-7; tentatively, D is TRBD1 (5 bases). With the DNA end fitting TRBJ2-5 better, the J assignment may be wrong. The length of the CDR3 is 14 residues. CDR1 is MNHNY, CDR2 SVGAGI, per germline (reference sequence). CDR3 DNA sequence: TGTGCCAGCAGTTACGGCAGGGTCCAAGAGACCCAGTACTTC. Protein sequence: CASSYGRVQETQYF.

This clonotype was detected ten times or more. V is TRBV2 and J is TRBJ2-5, with TRBD2 matching over 11 bases. Trimming took 1 base from V and 2 from J; bases not matched to a gene: 3. Germline values: CDR1 SNHLY, CDR2 FYNNEI. There are 16 residues in the CDR3. The CDR3, as DNA: TGTGCCAGCAGTGAAGGGGGGACTAGCGGTCAAGAGACCCAGTACTTC. Translation: CASSEGGTSGQETQYF.

The sample holds a few counts of this clonotype. The V gene is TRBV7-9, the J gene TRBJ2-3; tentative D call: TRBD1 (6 bases). CDR1 is SEHNR and CDR2 is FQNEAQ in the germline V gene (reference sequence). The CDR3 extends over 16 amino acids. The V end was cut by 1 base, the J end by 0 bases, with 11 bases between. CDR3 sequence reads: CASSLGAGQSTDTQYF. DNA for the CDR3: TGTGCCAGCAGCTTAGGGGCAGGACAGAGCACAGATACGCAGTATTTT.

This clonotype was recorded once. The rearrangement links TRBV29-1 to TRBJ1-1; D call uncertain. The CDR3 spans 12 residues. Germline CDR1 reads SQVTM; CDR2 reads ANQGSEA. The V end lost 7 bases, the J end lost 1 base, and 10 bases lay between the germline ends. The CDR3 protein is CSGLHRNTEAFF. For the CDR3, the DNA is TGCAGCGGGTTACATAGGAACACTGAAGCTTTCTTT.

This chain connects TRBV29-1 to TRBJ2-1; D unclear. Between the trimmed V and J ends, which lost 3 bases and 6 bases, there was a span of 21 bases. The germline CDR1 and CDR2 sequences are SQVTM and ANQGSEA. The CDR3 loop spans 16 amino acids. The CDR3 coding sequence is TGCAGCGTTGATGGGTGGGCCCTTCTGGGCACCAATGAGCAGTTCTTC. This gives the protein CSVDGWALLGTNEQFF.